This TCR beta chain emerged from a study of blood T cell repertoires in COVID-19. Study as a whole: Samples of COVID-19 (acute and convalescent) were obtained from the United States, Italy and Spain. Sources were T cells, B-cell-depleted T cells, or PBMCs; the material itself was cDNA or gDNA.

Per the germline V gene, CDR1 is LNHDA and CDR2 is SQIVND (reference sequence). V lost 10 bases and J lost 1, with 13 bases in between. The CDR3 length is 13 residues. Here immunoSEQ multiplex PCR was the method, and the copy in TCRdb shows in-frame clones only, minus some. This table holds about 410,000 clones, about 89% found once. The V and J genes are TRBV19 and TRBJ1-2; TRBD1 is a possible D gene (6 bases). The sample consisted of peripheral blood. The clonotype was recovered from a middle-aged woman with COVID-19, enrolled during active disease. The CDR3 sequence: CATSTGGNYGYTF. DNA of the CDR3: TGTGCCACCTCGACAGGCGGTAACTATGGCTACACCTTC.